This entry lists 13 T cell receptor beta chains sequenced from one sample in a study of siplizumab effects on memory and regulatory T cells (dated by TCRdb to the late 2010s). The library was made by the immunoSEQ multiplex PCR assay. TCRdb provides this immuneACCESS table in a form limited to in-frame rearrangements. Some clones are lacking; in checked studies, under half of them reflect an unresolved V gene, and why the rest are absent is not known. In all, the sample holds 45,000 to 60,000 clones, and about 90% of those were seen once. Roughly 0.3% of the sample is taken by the ten largest. Input material: naive CD8+ T cells sorted from blood. The meaning of the sample's cell subset or site label: unstimulated naive T cells. All receptors come from a human donor in good health.

The chain has TRBV29-1 and TRBJ2-3, with a tentative D call TRBD2 (6 bases). This CDR3 comprises 15 residues. The ends were cut back, 7 bases at V and 2 bases at J, with 19 bases in the middle. Germline assignment: CDR1 SQVTM and CDR2 ANQGSEA. CDR3 sequence reads: CSAMPGEVYTDTQYF. The CDR3, as DNA: TGCAGCGCCATGCCGGGGGAGGTGTACACAGATACGCAGTATTTT.

The chain combines TRBV6-5 with TRBJ1-5, with D possibly being TRBD1 (5 bases). CDR3 size: 13 residues. Looked up from germline, CDR1 is MNHEY and CDR2 is SVGAGI. The V and J ends lost 5 bases and 10 bases respectively, with 15 bases between them. CDR3 bases: TGTGCCAGCAGTGAAGCCAGCAGGGTACCCCAGCATTTT. Protein sequence: CASSEASRVPQHF.

The rearrangement joins TRBV2 to TRBJ2-1; TRBD2 agrees at 7 bases. The V and J ends lost 3 bases and 5 bases, in that order; junction bases with no gene match: 7. This CDR3 spans 15 amino acids. Germline V gene data show CDR1 as SNHLY and CDR2 as FYNNEI. CDR3 DNA sequence: TGTGCCAGCAGTGATCTGCGGGAGAACCACAATGAGCAGTTCTTC. Translation gives CASSDLRENHNEQFF.

V is TRBV27 and J is TRBJ2-2; 7 positions agree with TRBD1. V dropped 5 bases and J dropped 7; count of bases not matched to a gene: 7. CDR1 MNHEY and CDR2 SMNVEV come from the germline V gene (reference sequence). The CDR3 has 14 amino acids. The chain's CDR3 is CASSTTGDNGELFF. In nucleotides, the CDR3 is TGTGCCAGCAGTACCACAGGGGACAACGGGGAGCTGTTTTTT.

This clone was counted a single time. The chain uses TRBV18 and TRBJ2-3; TRBD1 matches 7 bases. With 0 bases clipped from V and 0 bases from J, the junction kept 3 bases outside the gene matches. The CDR3 spans 16 residues. The germline V gene has CDR1 KGHSH and CDR2 LQKENI. The CDR3 reads CASSPPGQRSTDTQYF. DNA for the CDR3: TGTGCCAGCTCACCACCGGGACAGCGTAGCACAGATACGCAGTATTTT.

The chain carries TRBV6-6 and TRBJ1-6, with TRBD1 matching 9 bases. The CDR3 consists of 14 residues. V was pared by 5 bases and J by 10 bases, with 6 bases of the junction left unmatched. Germline V gives CDR1 MNHNY, CDR2 SVGAGI (reference sequence). Here the CDR3 reads CASSTQGAVSPLHF. The CDR3 DNA follows: TGTGCCAGCAGTACACAGGGGGCTGTGTCACCCCTCCACTTT.

The chain joins TRBV5-1 to TRBJ1-1, with 10 bases that match TRBD1. The CDR3 has 15 amino acids. Germline V gives CDR1 SGHRS, CDR2 YFSETQ. The V and J ends lost 0 bases and 5 bases, in that order; junction bases with no gene match: 4. The CDR3 here is CASSLAGTGATEAFF. The CDR3 DNA reads as TGCGCCAGCAGCTTGGCAGGGACAGGGGCAACTGAAGCTTTCTTT.

The V and J genes are TRBV19 and TRBJ2-1, with D tentatively TRBD1 (6 bases). Germline assignment: CDR1 LNHDA and CDR2 SQIVND (reference sequence). The CDR3 covers 14 residues. The V and J ends lost 3 bases and 8 bases respectively, with 14 bases between them. CDR3 in amino acids: CASSMAAGAYEQFF. Written as DNA, the CDR3 is TGTGCCAGTAGTATGGCGGCAGGGGCTTATGAGCAGTTCTTC.

The chain carries TRBV7-9 and TRBJ2-3; D is possibly TRBD2 (9 bases). The V end was cut by 8 bases, the J end by 4 bases, with 25 bases between. Germline CDR1 and CDR2: SEHNR and FQNEAQ (reference sequence). This CDR3 region has 17 residues. CDR3 protein: CASRDRRRREGPDTQYF. As DNA, the CDR3 is TGTGCCAGCCGGGACAGGAGGAGGCGGGAGGGACCAGATACGCAGTATTTT.

The chain is built from TRBV9 and TRBJ2-1; unclear D gene. V shed 1 base and J shed 9 bases, with 8 bases lying between them. Germline CDR1 is SGDLS and CDR2 is YYNGEE. CDR3 length: 12 amino acids. For the CDR3, the DNA is TGTGCCAGCAGCGTATCCTCTACTGAGCAGTTCTTC. Its translation: CASSVSSTEQFF.

J is TRBJ2-3 and V is TRBV16, with D unclear. V was shortened by 1 base and J by 5 bases, with 19 bases between the two germline ends. Germline CDR1 is KGHSY and CDR2 is FQNENV. The CDR3 has 17 amino acids. The CDR3 region is CASSQFGPQTPGDTQYF. CDR3 DNA sequence: TGTGCCAGCAGCCAATTCGGCCCACAGACACCCGGAGATACGCAGTATTTT.

This chain links TRBV5-6 with TRBJ1-2; 8 nucleotides agree with TRBD1. The V gene end was trimmed by 2 bases and the J gene end by 3 bases; junction bases not matched to a gene: 3. The CDR3 sequence is 14 residues long. Per germline, CDR1 SGHDT and CDR2 YYEEEE. The CDR3 nucleotides are TGTGCCAGCAGCTTCGACAGGGGTGACTATGGCTACACCTTC. It yields the protein CASSFDRGDYGYTF.

This chain joins TRBV11-2 and TRBJ2-2; D is uncertain. The CDR3 consists of 13 residues. Germline assignment: CDR1 SGHAT and CDR2 FQNNGV. Trimming pared 3 bases from V and 6 bases from J, leaving 8 bases between. The CDR3 sequence: CASSFGTSGELFF. The CDR3 coding sequence is TGTGCCAGCAGCTTCGGTACGTCCGGGGAGCTGTTTTTT.